The clone carrying this T cell receptor (beta chain) was seen more than once but under ten times. Its antigen remains unknown. This sample was taken from a study of PD-1 blockade in classical Hodgkin lymphoma. On the study more broadly: Nivolumab dosing for patients was 3 mg/kg, administered intravenously every 2 weeks. General study points: Complete responders showed a baseline diversity that resembled the diversity of newly diagnosed patients.

Method: immunoSEQ multiplex PCR; TCRdb's copy keeps in-frame clones and lacks some. This sample has roughly 16,000 clones, with around four fifths found just once. The time point was: cycle 4 day 1 (C4D1), after less than seven weeks of nivolumab. Each patient relapsed following autologous stem cell transplantation, and prior brentuximab vedotin exposure differed. V was shortened by 1 base and J by 0 bases, with 10 bases between the two germline ends. Germline CDR1 is SGHRS and CDR2 is YFSETQ. This CDR3 region has 16 residues. The sequencing used peripheral blood mononuclear cells (PBMCs), collected before the fourth cycle of nivolumab. The chain combines TRBV5-1 with TRBJ1-4, with D possibly TRBD1 on 6 matching bases. The clonotype was recovered from a human donor with classical Hodgkin lymphoma. CDR3 sequence reads: CASSLQGTSTNEKLFF. The DNA of the CDR3 is TGCGCCAGCAGCTTGCAGGGGACCTCAACTAATGAAAAACTGTTTTTT.